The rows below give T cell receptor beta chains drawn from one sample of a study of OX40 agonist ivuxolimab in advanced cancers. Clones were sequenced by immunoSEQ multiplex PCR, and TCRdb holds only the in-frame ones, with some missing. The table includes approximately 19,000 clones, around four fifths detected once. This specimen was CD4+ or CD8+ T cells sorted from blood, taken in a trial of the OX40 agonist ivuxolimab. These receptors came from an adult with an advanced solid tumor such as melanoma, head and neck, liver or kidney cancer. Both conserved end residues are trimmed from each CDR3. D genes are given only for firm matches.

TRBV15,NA,ATRDPVPMNTEAF
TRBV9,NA,ASSPGHRIMNTEAF
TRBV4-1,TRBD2,ASFGASGRNNEQF
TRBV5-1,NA,ASSFRGVGNEQF
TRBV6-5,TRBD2,ASSYTGTNYEQY
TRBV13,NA,ASSLEGGRNYGYT
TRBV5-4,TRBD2,ASSFKVGREVPSRREQY
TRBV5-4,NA,ASSGGHLLS
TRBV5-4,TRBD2,AYGGGNEQF
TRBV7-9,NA,ASSFTDETQY
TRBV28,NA,ASSFWPGGSYEQY
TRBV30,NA,AWRLQGFEQY
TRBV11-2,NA,ASSWRGSYNEQF
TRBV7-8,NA,ASSLASGRGYT
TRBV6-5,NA,ASSTRDKSYEQY
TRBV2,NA,ASSEGGNQPQH
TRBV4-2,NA,ASSQETRAQRTDTQY
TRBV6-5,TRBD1,ASSDTGAHEQY
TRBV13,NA,ASSLGSGVSPLH
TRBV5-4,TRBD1,ASSSGQGNEQF
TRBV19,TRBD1,ASRQGALSTDTQY
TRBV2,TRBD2,ASRRGLAGQETQY
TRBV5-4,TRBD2,ASSSGTSQQF
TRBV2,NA,ASSEKRVTPGRQPQH
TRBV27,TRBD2,ASSLTSGRVRGTQY
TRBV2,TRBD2,ASSEMTSGRYEQY
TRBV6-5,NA,ASSYADSGETQY
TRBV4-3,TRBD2,ASSRLAASSYEQY